The clone carrying this T cell receptor (beta chain) was seen a single time. Distinct nucleotide sequences in the sample also encode this CDR3. This sample stems from a study of blood T cell repertoires in COVID-19. TCRdb keeps only in-frame clones here, not all; method: immunoSEQ multiplex PCR. Here the sample spans about 140,000 clones, roughly 86% being singletons. This CDR3 has 14 residues. CDR1 is SEHNR, CDR2 FQNEAQ, per germline (reference sequence). V was pared by 1 base and J by 1 base, with 7 bases between. The sequence derives from a man between 70 and 80 years old with acute or convalescent COVID-19. Sequenced sample: peripheral blood. This chain connects TRBV7-9 to TRBJ1-1; no clear D gene. CDR3 sequence (DNA): TGTGCCAGCAGCTTAGGGGCTCAGAACACTGAAGCTTTCTTT. This sequence encodes CASSLGAQNTEAFF.